This T cell receptor (beta chain) comes out of a study of blood T cell repertoires in COVID-19. Study as a whole: Samples representing acute and convalescent COVID-19 were sourced from the United States, Italy and Spain. Sample material is recorded as cDNA or gDNA derived from T cells, B-cell-depleted T cells, or PBMCs.

Seattle patient enrollment occurred during active infection, with longitudinal follow-up thereafter. Source study methods: How many nucleated cells were present was estimated from reference gene primer amplification. Sequenced by immunoSEQ multiplex PCR; TCRdb stores in-frame clones only, minus some. V and J calls and clone size follow that table, whereas D and trimming were derived from the DNA. The table lists about 250,000 clones, roughly 88% of them singletons, with around 6% in the top ten. The table lists this clone with a few counts. The V gene end was trimmed by 4 bases and the J gene end by 7 bases; junction bases not matched to a gene: 8. CDR1 and CDR2 from the germline V gene are SGHTS and YDEGEE. The CDR3 has 15 amino acids.

The sequence derives from a woman older than 75 with COVID-19, enrolled during active disease. The J gene is TRBJ1-5, the V gene TRBV5-8; 10 bases match TRBD1. The sequencing sample was made of peripheral blood. This CDR3 reads CASSPDRDRGQPQHF. CDR3 bases: TGTGCCAGCAGCCCGGATCGGGACAGGGGACAGCCCCAGCATTTT.